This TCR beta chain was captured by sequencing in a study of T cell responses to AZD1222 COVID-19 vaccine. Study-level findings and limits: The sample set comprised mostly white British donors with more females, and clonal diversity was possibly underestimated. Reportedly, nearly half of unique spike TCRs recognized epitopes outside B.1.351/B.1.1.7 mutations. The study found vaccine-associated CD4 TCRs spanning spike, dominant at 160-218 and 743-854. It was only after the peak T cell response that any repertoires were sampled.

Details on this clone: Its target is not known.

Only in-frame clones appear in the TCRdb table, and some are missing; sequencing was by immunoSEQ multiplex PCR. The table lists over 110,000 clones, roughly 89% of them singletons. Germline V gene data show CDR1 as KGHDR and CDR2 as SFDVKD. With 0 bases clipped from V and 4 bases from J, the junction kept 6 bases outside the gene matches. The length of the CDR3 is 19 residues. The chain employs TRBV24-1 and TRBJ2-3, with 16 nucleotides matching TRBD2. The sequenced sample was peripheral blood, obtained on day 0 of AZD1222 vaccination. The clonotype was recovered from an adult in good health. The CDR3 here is CATSDLTGTSGRAPDTQYF. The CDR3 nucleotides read TGTGCCACCAGTGATTTGACCGGGACTAGCGGGAGGGCCCCAGATACGCAGTATTTT.